This entry lists 27 T cell receptor beta chains sequenced from one sample in a study of cytomegalovirus exposure and HLA in healthy donors. Measured with immunoSEQ multiplex PCR; TCRdb has only the in-frame clones, and not every one. The sample has 260,000 or so clones, roughly 90% seen once; the top ten hold approximately 0.95%. The sequenced sample was PBMCs. All receptors derive from a woman younger than 35 in good health and CMV-seronegative.

The rearrangement links TRBV25-1 to TRBJ1-1; D is perhaps TRBD1 (6 bases). From germline, CDR1 is MGHDK and CDR2 SYGVNS. The germline V and J ends were trimmed by 3 bases and 4 bases, with 15 bases remaining between them. The CDR3 is 15 amino acids. The CDR3 reads CASSDRGAVGTEAFF. CDR3 bases: TGTGCCAGCAGTGATCGGGGGGCGGTTGGCACTGAAGCTTTCTTT.

V and J are TRBV29-1 and TRBJ1-3, with D unclear. The V end was cut by 4 bases, the J end by 4 bases, with 8 bases between. The CDR3 sequence is 12 residues long. Germline-derived CDR1 and CDR2 are SQVTM and ANQGSEA. The CDR3 DNA reads as TGCAGCGTTGCCGGGTACGGAAACACCATATATTTT. Translating gives CSVAGYGNTIYF.

The chain carries TRBV25-1 and TRBJ1-2, with TRBD1 matching 9 bases. The germline CDR1 and CDR2 sequences are MGHDK and SYGVNS. The ends lost 6 bases at V and 7 bases at J; junction bases unmatched: 9. CDR3 size: 14 residues. CDR3 in DNA: TGTGCCAGCAGCCTCCGGGACAGGGTCTCTGGCTACACCTTC. Translating it yields CASSLRDRVSGYTF.

The chain is built from TRBV27 and TRBJ1-1; D possibly corresponds to TRBD1 (6 bases). Germline CDR1 reads MNHEY; CDR2 reads SMNVEV (reference sequence). CDR3 size: 16 residues. Trimming stripped 5 bases from V and 3 bases from J, with 19 bases between. The CDR3 region has the DNA TGTGCCAGCAGTGTTCTTCCCACAGGGTGGGACACTGAAGCTTTCTTT. Amino acid sequence: CASSVLPTGWDTEAFF.

This chain uses TRBV29-1 with TRBJ2-7; a possible D gene is TRBD2 (5 bases). The V end was cut by 7 bases, the J end by 2 bases, with 18 bases between. Germline V gene data show CDR1 as SQVTM and CDR2 as ANQGSEA. CDR3 length: 14 amino acids. CDR3 sequence (DNA): TGCAGCGCCGAGGGTCCCCATCCTACCTACGAGCAGTACTTC. It is translated as CSAEGPHPTYEQYF.

The rearrangement links TRBV9 to TRBJ1-1; TRBD1 aligns across 11 bases. After removal of 0 bases from V and 5 bases from J, the junction contained 0 bases not matched to a gene. The V gene's germline CDR1 is SGDLS and CDR2 YYNGEE. This CDR3 is 14 amino acids long. This CDR3 is CASSVGDRGTEAFF. The DNA of the CDR3 is TGTGCCAGCAGCGTAGGGGACAGGGGGACTGAAGCTTTCTTT.

The chain employs TRBV4-1 and TRBJ2-1; D might be TRBD1 (8 bases). CDR1 and CDR2 from the germline V gene are MGHRA and YSYEKL. Trimming removed 4 bases at V and 8 bases at J, with 27 bases between. CDR3 length equals 18 residues. The CDR3 DNA reads as TGCGCCAGCAGCCGGCATGACAGGGGAGGGAGAACACGCGATGAGCAGTTCTTC. Protein product: CASSRHDRGGRTRDEQFF.

The rearrangement joins TRBV27 to TRBJ2-2, with TRBD2 matching 7 bases. Trimming cost V 6 bases and J 4 bases; bases outside gene matches: 2. CDR3 length equals 13 residues. The germline CDR1 and CDR2 sequences are MNHEY and SMNVEV (reference sequence). The CDR3 loop reads CASRPSGTGELFF. DNA for the CDR3: TGTGCCAGCAGACCTAGCGGCACCGGGGAGCTGTTTTTT.

The table lists this clone with a count of one. J is TRBJ2-1 and V is TRBV28, with TRBD1 identical over 8 bases. With 3 bases clipped from V and 4 bases from J, the junction kept 5 bases outside the gene matches. In germline, CDR1 is MDHEN, CDR2 SYDVKM. This CDR3 has 15 residues. CDR3 in DNA: TGTGCCAGCAGTTTGGACAGGGCAAAGTACAATGAGCAGTTCTTC. Residues: CASSLDRAKYNEQFF.

This sequence joins TRBV7-3 and TRBJ2-1, with D possibly being TRBD2 (5 bases). Germline values: CDR1 SGHTA, CDR2 FQGTGA. The CDR3 totals 15 residues. V lost 0 bases, J lost 7 bases, and 13 bases lay in between. CDR3 loop: CASSLTLGGVNEQFF. The DNA of the CDR3 is TGTGCCAGCAGCTTAACACTAGGTGGGGTAAATGAGCAGTTCTTC. The entire variable domain, with the rest obtained from reference TRBV7-3 and TRBJ2-1, is as follows: GAGVSQTPSNKVTEKGKYVELRCDPISGHTALYWYRQSLGQGPEFLIYFQGTGAADDSGLPNDRFFAVRPEGSVSTLKIQRTERGDSAVYLCASSLTLGGVNEQFFGPGTRLTVL.

This chain connects TRBV7-2 to TRBJ2-1; D unresolved. V was pared by 1 base and J by 8 bases, with 3 bases between. The CDR3 is made up of 11 amino acids. Germline V gene lookup returns CDR1 SGHTA and CDR2 FQGNSA. The chain's CDR3 is CASSLVYEQFF. Written as DNA, the CDR3 is TGTGCCAGCAGCTTAGTATATGAGCAGTTCTTC.

This clone was detected once. The V and J genes are TRBV7-9 and TRBJ1-1; TRBD1 matches at 8 bases. V dropped 1 base and J dropped 7; count of bases not matched to a gene: 5. This CDR3 has 14 amino acids. CDR1 and CDR2 (germline): SEHNR, FQNEAQ (reference sequence). In DNA, the CDR3 is TGTGCCAGCAGCTTAGAGAGGACAGGGAGTGAAGCTTTCTTT. This gives the protein CASSLERTGSEAFF. The variable domain in full, with the rest retrieved from reference TRBV7-9 and TRBJ1-1, is DTGVSQNPRHKITKRGQNVTFRCDPISEHNRLYWYRQTLGQGPEFLTYFQNEAQLEKSRLLSDRFSAERPKGSFSTLEIQRTEQGDSAMYLCASSLERTGSEAFFGQGTRLTVV.

The genes are TRBV19 and TRBJ1-3; 9 nucleotides line up with TRBD1. The junction had 4 bases not matched to a gene; V was cut back by 5 bases and J by 2 bases. Germline V CDR1 and CDR2: LNHDA, SQIVND (reference sequence). The CDR3 covers 15 residues. CDR3 bases: TGTGCCAGTAGTTTCGGGACAGGGCCTGGAAACACCATATATTTT. Protein sequence: CASSFGTGPGNTIYF.

This chain links TRBV9 with TRBJ2-1; 9 nucleotides line up with TRBD2. Germline CDR1 SGDLS, CDR2 YYNGEE. The V and J ends lost 3 bases and 9 bases, in that order; junction bases with no gene match: 10. CDR3 length: 15 amino acids. CDR3 nucleotides: TGTGCCAGCAGCGACCCCGGGACTAGCTTTGGTGAGCAGTTCTTC. Its protein is CASSDPGTSFGEQFF.

This chain links TRBV7-8 with TRBJ2-2; D perhaps matches TRBD1 (6 bases). V was clipped by 5 bases and J by 1 base, with 8 bases between them. In germline, CDR1 is SGHVS, CDR2 FQNEAQ. This CDR3 has 14 residues. CDR3 sequence: CASSGTLNTGELFF. Written as DNA, the CDR3 is TGTGCCAGCAGCGGGACACTGAACACCGGGGAGCTGTTTTTT.

This clone was seen a single time. The chain links TRBV28 to TRBJ1-1; a weak D match, TRBD1 (5 bases). The germline CDR1 and CDR2 sequences are MDHEN and SYDVKM. Trimming shortened V by 6 bases and J by 4 bases, and 15 bases separated the two germline ends. This CDR3 is built from 14 residues. The CDR3 sequence: CASSPRTIATEAFF. DNA for the CDR3: TGTGCCAGCAGCCCAAGGACAATCGCCACTGAAGCTTTCTTT.

The chain links TRBV4-1 to TRBJ1-6, with unresolved D. Germline-derived CDR1 and CDR2 are MGHRA and YSYEKL. The CDR3 has 13 amino acids. Trimming left V 4 bases short and J 9 bases short, with 10 bases between. The DNA of the CDR3 is TGCGCCAGCAGCCCCCGCGGGGTTTCACCCCTCCACTTT. This translates into CASSPRGVSPLHF.

This clone was counted once. The J gene is TRBJ2-7, the V gene TRBV5-8; weak D call: TRBD1 (6 bases). Per germline, CDR1 SGHTS and CDR2 YDEGEE. Trimming took 7 bases from V and 5 from J, leaving 13 bases between them. The CDR3 consists of 12 residues. This chain's CDR3 is CASPNRVNEQYF. The CDR3 bases are TGTGCCAGCCCCAACAGGGTCAACGAGCAGTACTTC.

The chain carries TRBV5-1 and TRBJ2-7, with 8 positions matching TRBD2. The V gene end was trimmed by 3 bases and the J gene end by 7 bases; junction bases not matched to a gene: 15. The germline V gene has CDR1 SGHRS and CDR2 YFSETQ. The CDR3 runs to 16 residues. The CDR3 region is CASSSGSGIFPGEQYF. In nucleotides, the CDR3 is TGCGCCAGCAGCTCCGGTAGCGGGATCTTTCCGGGAGAGCAGTACTTC. The variable domain in full, completed from reference TRBV5-1 and TRBJ2-7, reads KAGVTQTPRYLIKTRGQQVTLSCSPISGHRSVSWYQQTPGQGLQFLFEYFSETQRNKGNFPGRFSGRQFSNSRSEMNVSTLELGDSALYLCASSSGSGIFPGEQYFGPGTRLTVT.

On this clone itself: The sample carries other DNA sequences with the same CDR3. The chain employs TRBV20-1 and TRBJ2-5; no clear D gene. Per germline, CDR1 DFQATT and CDR2 SNEGSKA (reference sequence). The CDR3 runs to 11 residues. Trimming shortened V by 5 bases and J by 5 bases, and 9 bases separated the two germline ends. CDR3 DNA sequence: TGCAGTGCTGGGTCCGGGGAGACCCAGTACTTC. This gives the protein CSAGSGETQYF.

The CDR3 region is CASSLRLVRTVAGNTIYF. CDR3 nucleotide sequence: TGTGCCAGCAGCTTGCGTTTGGTCCGGACTGTAGCTGGAAACACCATATATTTT. The rearrangement uses TRBV5-6 and TRBJ1-3; no reliable D call. There are 18 residues in the CDR3. Germline V gene sequence: CDR1 SGHDT, CDR2 YYEEEE. V was shortened by 1 base and J by 2 bases, with 19 bases between the two germline ends.

The rearrangement joins TRBV6-1 to TRBJ1-5; TRBD1 matches 7 bases. With 6 bases clipped from V and 9 bases from J, the junction kept 8 bases outside the gene matches. Germline lookup yields CDR1 MNHNS and CDR2 SASEGT. This CDR3 is 13 amino acids long. In nucleotides, the CDR3 is TGTGCCAGCAGACTAGACAGGGTGGCGCCCCAGCATTTT. Protein sequence: CASRLDRVAPQHF.

The V gene is TRBV6-5, the J gene TRBJ2-3; D not resolved. This CDR3 is built from 13 residues. From germline, CDR1 is MNHEY and CDR2 SVGAGI. Deletions cut 4 bases from V and 2 bases from J, with 7 bases between. In DNA form, the CDR3 reads TGTGCCAGCAGTTCCCAGGCCACAGATACGCAGTATTTT. As protein: CASSSQATDTQYF.

V is TRBV6-4 and J is TRBJ2-7; D possibly corresponds to TRBD1 (6 bases). The V end lost 6 bases, the J end lost 2 bases, and 14 bases lay between the germline ends. The CDR3 has 14 residues. Germline assignment: CDR1 MRHNA and CDR2 SNTAGT. The CDR3 nucleotides read TGTGCCAGCAGCGCCACAGGGAGCCCCTACGAGCAGTACTTC. This translates into CASSATGSPYEQYF.

V gene TRBV9 combines with J gene TRBJ2-1, with 7 bases fitting TRBD2. This CDR3 spans 15 amino acids. After removal of 2 bases from V and 3 bases from J, the junction contained 5 bases not matched to a gene. The germline V gene encodes CDR1 SGDLS and CDR2 YYNGEE. The CDR3 is CASSVWGTNYNEQFF. In nucleotides, the CDR3 is TGTGCCAGCAGCGTGTGGGGGACTAACTACAATGAGCAGTTCTTC.

The V and J genes are TRBV15 and TRBJ2-2; TRBD1 might be the D (5 bases). Germline V gene lookup returns CDR1 LNHNV and CDR2 YYDKDF (reference sequence). CDR3 length equals 15 residues. Trimming shortened V by 3 bases and J by 1 base, and 9 bases separated the two germline ends. CDR3 amino acids: CATSRSRGNTGELFF. The DNA of the CDR3 is TGTGCCACCAGCAGGTCTAGGGGGAACACCGGGGAGCTGTTTTTT.

This rearrangement joins TRBV6-1 to TRBJ2-6; weak D call: TRBD1 (5 bases). The CDR3 loop spans 16 amino acids. Germline assignment: CDR1 MNHNS and CDR2 SASEGT. Trimming removed 4 bases from V and 0 bases from J, with 10 bases in between. The CDR3 here is CASSATASSGANVLTF. In nucleotides, the CDR3 is TGTGCCAGCAGTGCGACAGCAAGCTCTGGGGCCAACGTCCTGACTTTC.